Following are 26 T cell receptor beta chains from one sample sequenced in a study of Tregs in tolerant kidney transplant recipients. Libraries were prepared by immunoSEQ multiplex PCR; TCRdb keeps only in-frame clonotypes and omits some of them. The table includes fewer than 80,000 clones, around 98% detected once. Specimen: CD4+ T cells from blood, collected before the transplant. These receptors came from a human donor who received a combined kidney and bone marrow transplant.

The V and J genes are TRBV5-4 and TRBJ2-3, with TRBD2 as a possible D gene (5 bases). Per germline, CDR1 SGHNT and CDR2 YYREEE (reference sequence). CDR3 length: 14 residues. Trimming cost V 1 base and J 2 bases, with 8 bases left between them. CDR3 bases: TGTGCCAGCAGCTTGACTAGATACACAGATACGCAGTATTTT. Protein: CASSLTRYTDTQYF.

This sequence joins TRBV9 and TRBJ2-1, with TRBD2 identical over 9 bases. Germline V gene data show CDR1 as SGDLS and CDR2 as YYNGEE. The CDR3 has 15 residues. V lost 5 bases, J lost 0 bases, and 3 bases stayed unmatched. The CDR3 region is CASSPSGISYNEQFF. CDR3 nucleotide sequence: TGTGCCAGCAGTCCTAGCGGGATCTCCTACAATGAGCAGTTCTTC.

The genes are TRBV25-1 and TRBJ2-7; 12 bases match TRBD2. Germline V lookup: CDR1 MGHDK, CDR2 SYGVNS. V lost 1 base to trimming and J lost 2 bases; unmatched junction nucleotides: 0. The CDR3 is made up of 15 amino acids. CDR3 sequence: CASSEWTSGAYEQYF. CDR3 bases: TGTGCCAGCAGTGAATGGACTAGCGGGGCCTACGAGCAGTACTTC.

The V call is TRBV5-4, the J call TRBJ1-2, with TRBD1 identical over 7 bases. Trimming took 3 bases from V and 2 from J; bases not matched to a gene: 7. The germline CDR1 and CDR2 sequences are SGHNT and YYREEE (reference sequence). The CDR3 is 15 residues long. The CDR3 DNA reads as TGTGCCAGCAGCTCCTTGGCAGGGGGGAACTATGGCTACACCTTC. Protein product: CASSSLAGGNYGYTF.

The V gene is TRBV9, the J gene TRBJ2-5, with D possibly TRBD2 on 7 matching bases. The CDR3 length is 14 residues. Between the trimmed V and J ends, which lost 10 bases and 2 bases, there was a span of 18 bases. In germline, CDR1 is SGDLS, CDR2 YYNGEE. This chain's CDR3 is CAPSGASGQETQYF. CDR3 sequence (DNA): TGTGCCCCCTCGGGGGCTAGCGGACAAGAGACCCAGTACTTC.

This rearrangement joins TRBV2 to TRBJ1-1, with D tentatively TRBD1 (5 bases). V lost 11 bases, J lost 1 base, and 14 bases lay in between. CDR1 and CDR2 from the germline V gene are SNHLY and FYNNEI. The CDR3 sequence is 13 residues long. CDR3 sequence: CAEHDRENTEAFF. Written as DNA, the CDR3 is TGTGCCGAACACGACAGAGAGAACACTGAAGCTTTCTTT.

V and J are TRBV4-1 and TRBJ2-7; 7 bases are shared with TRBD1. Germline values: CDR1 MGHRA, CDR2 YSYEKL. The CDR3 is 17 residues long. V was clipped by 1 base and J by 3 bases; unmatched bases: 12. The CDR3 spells CASSQGGRGTQGYEQYF. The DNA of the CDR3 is TGCGCCAGCAGCCAAGGAGGCAGGGGGACCCAAGGCTACGAGCAGTACTTC.

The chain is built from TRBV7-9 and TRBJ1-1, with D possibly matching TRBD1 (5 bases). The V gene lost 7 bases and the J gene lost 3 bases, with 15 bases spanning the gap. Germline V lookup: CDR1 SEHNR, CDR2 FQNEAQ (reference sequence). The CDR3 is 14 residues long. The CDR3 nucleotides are TGTGCCAGCACCAAACAGGAATGGGACACTGAAGCTTTCTTT. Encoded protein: CASTKQEWDTEAFF.

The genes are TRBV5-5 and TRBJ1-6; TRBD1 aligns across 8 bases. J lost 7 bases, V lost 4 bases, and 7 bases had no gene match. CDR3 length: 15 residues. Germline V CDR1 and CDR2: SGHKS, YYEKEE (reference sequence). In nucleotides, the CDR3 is TGTGCCAGCAGCCACGGACAGGGAAGGAATTCACCCCTCCACTTT. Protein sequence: CASSHGQGRNSPLHF.

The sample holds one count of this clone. CDR3: CASRVSGAKNIQYF. CDR3 coding DNA: TGTGCCAGCAGGGTTAGTGGAGCCAAAAACATTCAGTACTTC. This chain uses TRBV27 with TRBJ2-4, with D unclear. From germline, CDR1 is MNHEY and CDR2 SMNVEV (reference sequence). V dropped 6 bases and J dropped 0 bases, with 9 bases sitting between them. The CDR3 is made up of 14 amino acids.

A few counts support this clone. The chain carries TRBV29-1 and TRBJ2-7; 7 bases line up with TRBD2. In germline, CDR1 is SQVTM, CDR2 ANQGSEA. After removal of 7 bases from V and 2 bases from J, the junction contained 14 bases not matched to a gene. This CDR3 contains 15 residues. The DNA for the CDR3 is TGCAGCGCAGCAGGTTTTGCAGGGACTACCTACGAGCAGTACTTC. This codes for CSAAGFAGTTYEQYF.

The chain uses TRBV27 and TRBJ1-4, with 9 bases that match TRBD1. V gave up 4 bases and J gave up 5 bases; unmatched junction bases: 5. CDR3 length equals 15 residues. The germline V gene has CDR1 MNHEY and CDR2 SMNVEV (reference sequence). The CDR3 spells CASSYTGGTNEKLFF. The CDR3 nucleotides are TGTGCCAGCAGTTATACAGGGGGCACGAATGAAAAACTGTTTTTT. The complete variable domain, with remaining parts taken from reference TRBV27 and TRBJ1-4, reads EAQVTQNPRYLITVTGKKLTVTCSQNMNHEYMSWYRQDPGLGLRQIYYSMNVEVTDKGDVPEGYKVSRKEKRNFPLILESPSPNQTSLYFCASSYTGGTNEKLFFGSGTQLSVL.

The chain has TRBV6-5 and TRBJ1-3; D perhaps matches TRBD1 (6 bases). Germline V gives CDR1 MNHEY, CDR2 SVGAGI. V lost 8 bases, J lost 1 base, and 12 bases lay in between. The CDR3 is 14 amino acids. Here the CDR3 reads CASGTGRSGNTIYF. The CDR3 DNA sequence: TGTGCCAGCGGTACAGGGCGATCTGGAAACACCATATATTTT.

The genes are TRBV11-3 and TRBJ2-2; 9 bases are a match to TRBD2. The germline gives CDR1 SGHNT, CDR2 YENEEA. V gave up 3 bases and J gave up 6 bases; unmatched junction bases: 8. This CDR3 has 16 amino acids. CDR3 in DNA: TGTGCCAGCAGCTTTTCCTATGCGGGGGGGCCCGGGGAGCTGTTTTTT. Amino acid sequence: CASSFSYAGGPGELFF. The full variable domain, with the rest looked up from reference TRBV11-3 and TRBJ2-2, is EAGVVQSPRYKIIEKKQPVAFWCNPISGHNTLYWYLQNLGQGPELLIRYENEEAVDDSQLPKDRFSAERLKGVDSTLKIQPAELGDSAVYLCASSFSYAGGPGELFFGEGSRLTVL.

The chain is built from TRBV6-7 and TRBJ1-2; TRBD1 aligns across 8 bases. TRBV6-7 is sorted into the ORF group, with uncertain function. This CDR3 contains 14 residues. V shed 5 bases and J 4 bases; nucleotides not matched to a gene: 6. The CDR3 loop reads CASSNPDRGYGYTF. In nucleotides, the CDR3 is TGTGCCAGCAGTAACCCAGACAGGGGCTATGGCTACACCTTC.

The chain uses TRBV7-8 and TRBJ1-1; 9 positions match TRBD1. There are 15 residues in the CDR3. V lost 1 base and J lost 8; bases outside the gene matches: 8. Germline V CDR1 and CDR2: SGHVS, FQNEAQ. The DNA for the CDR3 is TGTGCCAGCAGCTTAGTTGGGACAGGGACTTCAGAAGCTTTCTTT. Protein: CASSLVGTGTSEAFF. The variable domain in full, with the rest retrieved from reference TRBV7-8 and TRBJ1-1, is GAGVSQSPRYKVAKRGQDVALRCDPISGHVSLFWYQQALGQGPEFLTYFQNEAQLDKSGLPSDRFFAERPEGSVSTLKIQRTQQEDSAVYLCASSLVGTGTSEAFFGQGTRLTVV.

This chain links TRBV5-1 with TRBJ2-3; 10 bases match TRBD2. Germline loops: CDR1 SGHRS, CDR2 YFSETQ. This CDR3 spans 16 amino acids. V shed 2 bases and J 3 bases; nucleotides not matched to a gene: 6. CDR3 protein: CASSFLAGVGTDTQYF. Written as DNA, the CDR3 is TGCGCCAGCAGCTTCCTAGCGGGAGTTGGGACAGATACGCAGTATTTT.

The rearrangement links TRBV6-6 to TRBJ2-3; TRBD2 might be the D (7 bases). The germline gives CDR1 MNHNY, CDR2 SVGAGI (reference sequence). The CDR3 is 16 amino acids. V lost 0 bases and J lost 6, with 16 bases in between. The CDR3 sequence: CASSYSRGPGEDTQYF. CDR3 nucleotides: TGTGCCAGCAGTTACTCGCGGGGGCCGGGGGAGGATACGCAGTATTTT.

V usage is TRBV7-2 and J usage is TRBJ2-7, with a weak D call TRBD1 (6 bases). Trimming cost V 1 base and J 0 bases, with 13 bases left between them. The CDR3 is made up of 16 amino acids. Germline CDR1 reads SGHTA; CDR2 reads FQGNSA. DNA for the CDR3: TGTGCCAGCAGCTTAGTGGGGGCCTCCAGCTCCTACGAGCAGTACTTC. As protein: CASSLVGASSSYEQYF.

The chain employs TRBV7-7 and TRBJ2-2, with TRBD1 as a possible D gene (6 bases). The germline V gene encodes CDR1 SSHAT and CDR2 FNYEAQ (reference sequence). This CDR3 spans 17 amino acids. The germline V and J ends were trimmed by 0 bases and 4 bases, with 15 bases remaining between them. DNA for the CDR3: TGTGCCAGCAGCTTAGCGGAACAGGGTTTCGGCACCGGGGAGCTGTTTTTT. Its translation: CASSLAEQGFGTGELFF. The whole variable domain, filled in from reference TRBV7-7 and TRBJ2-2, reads GAGVSQSPRYKVTKRGQDVTLRCDPISSHATLYWYQQALGQGPEFLTYFNYEAQPDKSGLPSDRFSAERPEGSISTLTIQRTEQRDSAMYRCASSLAEQGFGTGELFFGEGSRLTVL.

The DNA for the CDR3 is TGCGCCAGCAGCCACACACTAAGGTCGGGGATCGGTAGCAATCAGCCCCAGCATTTT. Translating gives CASSHTLRSGIGSNQPQHF. The chain employs TRBV4-3 and TRBJ1-5; D not certain. Germline CDR1 reads LGHNA; CDR2 reads YSLEER. There are 19 residues in the CDR3. V dropped 3 bases and J dropped 0 bases, with 21 bases sitting between them.

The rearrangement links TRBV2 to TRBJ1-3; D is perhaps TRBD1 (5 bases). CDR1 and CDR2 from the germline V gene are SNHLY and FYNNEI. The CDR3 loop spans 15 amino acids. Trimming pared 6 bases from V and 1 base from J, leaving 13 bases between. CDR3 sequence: CASSQTDGSGNTIYF. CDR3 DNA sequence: TGTGCCAGCAGCCAGACAGATGGGTCTGGAAACACCATATATTTT.

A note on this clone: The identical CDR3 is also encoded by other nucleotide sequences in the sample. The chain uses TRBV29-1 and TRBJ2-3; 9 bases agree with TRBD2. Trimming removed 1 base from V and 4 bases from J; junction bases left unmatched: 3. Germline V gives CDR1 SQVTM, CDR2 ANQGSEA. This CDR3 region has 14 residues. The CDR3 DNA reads TGCAGCGTTGAAGGCGGGAGGGGGGCAGATACGCAGTATTTT. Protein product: CSVEGGRGADTQYF.

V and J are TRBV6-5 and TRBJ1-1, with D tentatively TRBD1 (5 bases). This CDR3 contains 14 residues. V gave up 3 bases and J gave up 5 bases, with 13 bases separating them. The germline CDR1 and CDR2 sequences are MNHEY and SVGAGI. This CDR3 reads CASSYRGVVTEAFF. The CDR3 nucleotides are TGTGCCAGCAGTTATCGGGGGGTAGTTACTGAAGCTTTCTTT.

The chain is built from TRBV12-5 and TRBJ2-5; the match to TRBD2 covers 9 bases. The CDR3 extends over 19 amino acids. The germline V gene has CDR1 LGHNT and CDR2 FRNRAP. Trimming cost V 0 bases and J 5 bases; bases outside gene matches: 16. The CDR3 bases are TGTGCTAGTGGTTTGGTACAGAAAGCCCCTAGCGGGAATGGGGAGACCCAGTACTTC. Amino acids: CASGLVQKAPSGNGETQYF.

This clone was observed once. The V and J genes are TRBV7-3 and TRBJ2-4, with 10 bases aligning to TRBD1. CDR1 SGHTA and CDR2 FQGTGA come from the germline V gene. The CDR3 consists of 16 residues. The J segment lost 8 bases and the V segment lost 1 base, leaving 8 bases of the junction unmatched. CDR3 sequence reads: CASSLIETGTGDIQYF. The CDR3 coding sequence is TGTGCCAGCAGCTTAATCGAGACAGGGACAGGGGACATTCAGTACTTC.